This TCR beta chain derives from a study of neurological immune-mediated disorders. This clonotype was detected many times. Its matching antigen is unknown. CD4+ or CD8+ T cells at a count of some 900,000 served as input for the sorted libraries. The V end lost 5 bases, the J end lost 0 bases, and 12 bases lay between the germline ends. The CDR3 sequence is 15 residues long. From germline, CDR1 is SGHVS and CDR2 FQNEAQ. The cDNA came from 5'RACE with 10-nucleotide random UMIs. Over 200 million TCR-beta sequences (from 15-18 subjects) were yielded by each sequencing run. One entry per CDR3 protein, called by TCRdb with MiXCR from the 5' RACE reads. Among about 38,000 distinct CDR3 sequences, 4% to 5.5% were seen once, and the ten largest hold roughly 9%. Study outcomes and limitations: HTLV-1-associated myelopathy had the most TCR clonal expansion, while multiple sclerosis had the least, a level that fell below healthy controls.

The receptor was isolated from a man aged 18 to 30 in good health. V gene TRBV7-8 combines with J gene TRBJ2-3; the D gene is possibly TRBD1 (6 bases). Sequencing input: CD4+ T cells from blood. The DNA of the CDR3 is TGTGCCAGCAGCCCCCGGACAGCTAGCACAGATACGCAGTATTTT. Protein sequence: CASSPRTASTDTQYF.